The 18 T cell receptor beta chains given below trace back to one sample, sequenced in a study of blood T cells in healthy people across ages. Next came a second PCR, run for about 6 to 12 cycles, which used a sample-barcoded 5' primer along with a J-beta primer mix. TCRdb reanalysed the 5' RACE reads using MiXCR and keeps one entry per CDR3 protein. The sample holds about 640,000 distinct CDR3 sequences, less than 35% seen once. Sequenced sample: blood. The receptors shown here come from a woman of 80 years or more in good health.

In its sample, this clonotype was seen many times. The rearrangement uses TRBV7-6 and TRBJ2-5; D unclear. The V gene's germline CDR1 is SGHVS and CDR2 FNYEAQ. This CDR3 has 17 residues. The V end lost 1 base, the J end lost 2 bases, and 17 bases lay between the germline ends. CDR3 nucleotides: TGTGCCAGCAGCTTAGTCAAAGGTATTGGGCAGCAAGAGACCCAGTACTTC. Residues: CASSLVKGIGQQETQYF. Full variable domain (outside the CDR3, taken from reference TRBV7-6 and TRBJ2-5): GAGVSQSPRYKVTKRGQDVALRCDPISGHVSLYWYRQALGQGPEFLTYFNYEAQQDKSGLPNDRFSAERPEGSISTLTIQRTEQRDSAMYRCASSLVKGIGQQETQYFGPGTRLLVL.

This clonotype was observed a few times. The V and J genes are TRBV2 and TRBJ1-1; 9 bases align to TRBD1. The germline V gene encodes CDR1 SNHLY and CDR2 FYNNEI. After removal of 0 bases from V and 1 base from J, the junction contained 9 bases not matched to a gene. The CDR3 loop spans 18 amino acids. CDR3 region: CASSEADYRGRWNTEAFF. CDR3 coding DNA: TGTGCCAGCAGTGAAGCAGACTACAGGGGGCGATGGAACACTGAAGCTTTCTTT.

At least ten counts were recorded for this clonotype. The V and J genes are TRBV5-1 and TRBJ2-1; TRBD1 is a possible D gene (6 bases). Trimming took off 1 base at V and 5 bases at J, with 13 bases between the two ends. The CDR3 consists of 15 residues. Germline CDR1 SGHRS, CDR2 YFSETQ. In DNA form, the CDR3 reads TGCGCCAGCAGCTTGTCAGGGGTGGATCACAATGAGCAGTTCTTC. It codes for CASSLSGVDHNEQFF.

This chain links TRBV5-1 with TRBJ2-3, with 12 bases matching TRBD2. V lost 3 bases to trimming and J lost 5 bases; unmatched junction nucleotides: 10. CDR3 length: 17 amino acids. Germline CDR1 SGHRS, CDR2 YFSETQ. The DNA of the CDR3 is TGCGCCAGCAGCTGGTCCCCTAGCGGGGGGGCCAAAGATACGCAGTATTTT. Protein product: CASSWSPSGGAKDTQYF.

This clonotype showed up just a few times. The rearrangement uses TRBV2 and TRBJ1-6, with 8 bases matching TRBD1. This CDR3 region has 14 residues. V dropped 5 bases and J dropped 7; count of bases not matched to a gene: 4. Germline values: CDR1 SNHLY, CDR2 FYNNEI. The CDR3 DNA reads as TGTGCCAGCAGTACAGGGGGATTAAATTCACCCCTCCACTTT. Amino acids: CASSTGGLNSPLHF.

This clonotype has a handful of counts. The genes are TRBV28 and TRBJ1-4; 8 nucleotides agree with TRBD1. Germline assignment: CDR1 MDHEN and CDR2 SYDVKM. The CDR3 covers 15 residues. Losses at the gene ends were 7 bases for V and 0 bases for J; bases not matched to a gene: 4. Here the CDR3 reads CASTTGGATNEKLFF. CDR3 DNA sequence: TGTGCCAGCACCACAGGGGGGGCAACTAATGAAAAACTGTTTTTT.

As to this clonotype: In this CDR3 the conserved last residue, phenylalanine or tryptophan, is missing, so a read error is likely. The V and J genes are TRBV10-3 and TRBJ2-1; 9 bases agree with TRBD2. Per the germline V gene, CDR1 is ENHRY and CDR2 is SYGVKD. The CDR3 extends over 15 amino acids. With V trimmed by 11 bases and J by 10 bases, 18 bases remained unmatched. Written as DNA, the CDR3 is TGTGCCGTCTTTGTTGAGGCGGGGGGGGCCGGAGAGCAGTTCTTA. It translates to CAVFVEAGGAGEQFL.

Turning to this clonotype: This may be a read error: a much more frequent sequence differs by one nucleotide. The rearrangement uses TRBV12-3 or TRBV12-4 and TRBJ2-3; 8 bases align to TRBD1. The CDR3 is 14 amino acids. CDR3: CASIMGQAQDAQYF. The CDR3 DNA follows: TGTGCCAGCATTATGGGACAGGCCCAAGATGCGCAGTATTTT.

On this clonotype itself: A junction boundary mismatches the germline segment, possibly from a read error. The chain combines TRBV19 with TRBJ2-5, with D hard to call. Germline V CDR1 and CDR2: LNHDA, SQIVND (reference sequence). This CDR3 has 12 residues. The CDR3 nucleotides are TGTGCCAGGAGTATATTAGGAGAGACCCAGTATTTC. It codes for CARSILGETQYF.

In this sample, this clonotype turned up many times. This chain links TRBV6-2 or TRBV6-3 with TRBJ2-1, with 9 bases identical to TRBD2. V shed 6 bases, J shed 7 bases, and the junction held 4 bases outside the gene matches. Germline assignment: CDR1 MNHEY and CDR2 SVGEGT. The CDR3 length is 13 residues. This CDR3 reads CASSPGLANEQFF. The CDR3 DNA reads as TGTGCCAGCAGCCCTGGACTAGCGAATGAGCAGTTCTTC.

Ten or more counts support this clonotype. V gene TRBV7-2 combines with J gene TRBJ2-1; possibly TRBD2 for D (5 bases). Trimming shortened V by 1 base and J by 1 base, and 8 bases separated the two germline ends. Germline lookup yields CDR1 SGHTA and CDR2 FQGNSA. The CDR3 has 15 amino acids. For the CDR3, the DNA is TGTGCCAGCAGCTTAGTCGAGGGATCCTACAATGAGCAGTTCTTC. This codes for CASSLVEGSYNEQFF.

This clonotype was seen only a few times. V usage is TRBV7-9 and J usage is TRBJ2-2, with D possibly TRBD1 on 5 matching bases. V was clipped by 4 bases and J by 1 base, with 13 bases between them. Germline-derived CDR1 and CDR2 are SEHNR and FQNEAQ (reference sequence). The CDR3 loop spans 16 amino acids. CDR3 protein: CASSSKGDLNTGELFF. The CDR3 nucleotides read TGTGCCAGCAGCTCTAAAGGGGATTTGAACACCGGGGAGCTGTTTTTT.

The chain links TRBV28 to TRBJ2-1; 8 nucleotides align to TRBD1. CDR3 length: 14 amino acids. V gave up 6 bases and J gave up 0 bases; unmatched junction bases: 1. Germline assignment: CDR1 MDHEN and CDR2 SYDVKM. The CDR3 DNA follows: TGTGCCAGCAGGGGACAGGACTCCTACAATGAGCAGTTCTTC. Amino acids: CASRGQDSYNEQFF.

This clonotype was observed a handful of times. V and J are TRBV28 and TRBJ2-3; 15 nucleotides match TRBD2. V shed 1 base and J 0 bases; nucleotides not matched to a gene: 8. This CDR3 has 20 amino acids. CDR1 is MDHEN and CDR2 is SYDVKM in the germline V gene. The chain's CDR3 is CASSLLGLAGGFSSTDTQYF. Here the CDR3 DNA reads TGTGCCAGCAGTTTATTGGGACTAGCGGGGGGTTTCTCTAGCACAGATACGCAGTATTTT.

V and J are TRBV28 and TRBJ1-6, with D possibly matching TRBD1 (5 bases). Germline CDR1 reads MDHEN; CDR2 reads SYDVKM. V was pared by 6 bases and J by 8 bases, with 17 bases between. The CDR3 is made up of 15 amino acids. This CDR3 reads CASSSPQGYDSPLHF. The CDR3 nucleotides read TGTGCCAGCAGCTCCCCCCAGGGTTATGATTCACCCCTCCACTTT.

This clonotype was detected many times. The rearrangement joins TRBV20-1 to TRBJ1-4, with D possibly being TRBD1 (5 bases). Germline V lookup: CDR1 DFQATT, CDR2 SNEGSKA (reference sequence). This CDR3 has 12 amino acids. V was pared by 5 bases and J by 6 bases, with 10 bases between. This chain's CDR3 is CSAPGDHEKLFF. CDR3 DNA: TGCAGTGCTCCGGGGGACCATGAAAAACTGTTTTTT.

The chain combines TRBV6-1 with TRBJ1-1; no clear D gene. With 4 bases removed from V and 4 bases from J, the gap between germline ends came to 13 bases. The CDR3 extends over 14 amino acids. Germline loops: CDR1 MNHNS, CDR2 SASEGT. The CDR3 sequence: CASSGTRGFTEAFF. The CDR3 region has the DNA TGTGCCAGCAGTGGGACGAGAGGGTTCACTGAAGCTTTCTTT.

In its sample, this clonotype was seen many times. The CDR3 sequence: CASSLKVSSGGFEQFF. The CDR3 DNA is TGTGCCAGCAGCTTAAAAGTGTCTAGCGGGGGGTTTGAGCAGTTCTTC. The chain combines TRBV7-2 with TRBJ2-1, with TRBD2 matching 11 bases. With V trimmed by 2 bases and J by 9 bases, 9 bases remained unmatched. Germline assignment: CDR1 SGHTA and CDR2 FQGNSA. The CDR3 spans 16 residues.